This entry lists 23 T cell receptor beta chains sequenced from one sample in a study of T cells after yellow fever vaccination. TCRdb itself ran the 5' RACE reads through MiXCR, one entry per CDR3 protein. Here the sample spans 300,000 to 400,000 distinct CDR3 sequences, more than 5.5% being singletons. Sample: PBMCs, taken 5 days after the yellow fever booster vaccination. The receptors were gathered from a man aged 25-45 years who received the YFV17D yellow fever vaccine.

This clonotype was counted many times. V is TRBV20-1 and J is TRBJ2-1; D is unresolved. Germline V lookup: CDR1 DFQATT, CDR2 SNEGSKA (reference sequence). Trimming stripped 6 bases from V and 4 bases from J, with 16 bases between. This CDR3 comprises 14 residues. The CDR3 region has the DNA TGCAGTGCCCGTACAAGCTGGGAATACAATGAGCAGTTCTTC. Its translation is CSARTSWEYNEQFF.

A few counts support this clonotype. V is TRBV7-2 and J is TRBJ1-1; TRBD1 aligns across 7 bases. The J segment lost 2 bases and the V segment lost 4 bases, leaving 4 bases of the junction unmatched. This CDR3 region has 14 residues. Germline lookup yields CDR1 SGHTA and CDR2 FQGNSA. Here the CDR3 reads CASSYYRGNTEAFF. Here the CDR3 DNA reads TGTGCCAGCAGCTATTACAGGGGCAACACTGAAGCTTTCTTT.

This clonotype was found a few times. V usage is TRBV7-8 and J usage is TRBJ2-1, with TRBD2 identical over 8 bases. Germline V lookup: CDR1 SGHVS, CDR2 FQNEAQ. CDR3 length: 15 residues. The trim removed 5 bases at V and 2 bases at J, leaving 5 bases unmatched. In nucleotides, the CDR3 is TGTGCCAGCAGCCTACCGGGGGGGCCCTACAATGAGCAGTTCTTC. Its translation: CASSLPGGPYNEQFF. Based on the CDR3 plus reference TRBV7-8 and TRBJ2-1, the full variable domain is GAGVSQSPRYKVAKRGQDVALRCDPISGHVSLFWYQQALGQGPEFLTYFQNEAQLDKSGLPSDRFFAERPEGSVSTLKIQRTQQEDSAVYLCASSLPGGPYNEQFFGPGTRLTVL.

This sequence joins TRBV29-1 and TRBJ2-7; perhaps D is TRBD1 or TRBD2 (5 bases each). Germline loops: CDR1 SQVTM, CDR2 ANQGSEA. V was trimmed by 6 bases and J by 2 bases, leaving 11 bases between them. The CDR3 is 12 residues long. The CDR3 DNA sequence: TGCAGCGTCGAGAGGGGCACCTACGAGCAGTACTTC. Its protein is CSVERGTYEQYF.

The sample holds a few counts of this clonotype. The chain couples TRBV29-1 to TRBJ2-1, with 7 nucleotides matching TRBD1. Per germline, CDR1 SQVTM and CDR2 ANQGSEA. V shed 7 bases and J 12 bases; nucleotides not matched to a gene: 12. There are 12 residues in the CDR3. The CDR3 DNA sequence: TGCAGCGCAATTGGACAGGCCCGTGGGCAGTTCTTC. Its translation: CSAIGQARGQFF.

There are many counts of this clonotype. This sequence joins TRBV20-1 and TRBJ1-4, with D possibly TRBD1 on 5 matching bases. CDR1 and CDR2 from the germline V gene are DFQATT and SNEGSKA (reference sequence). Trimming removed 5 bases from V and 9 bases from J, with 10 bases in between. This CDR3 region has 11 residues. The CDR3 spells CSAAWGKKLFF. The CDR3 DNA is TGCAGTGCTGCCTGGGGGAAAAAACTGTTTTTT.

Comments on this clonotype: A read error may be the cause here, since a much bigger clone is one base away. The V call is TRBV2, the J call TRBJ2-5; D is unresolved. The germline V gene has CDR1 SNHLY and CDR2 FYNNEI. The CDR3 consists of 11 residues. CDR3 DNA: TGTACCAGCAGTGGAGAAGAGACCCAGTACTTC. The encoded protein is CTSSGEETQYF.

In its sample, this clonotype was seen many times. This rearrangement joins TRBV5-1 to TRBJ2-2; 7 bases align to TRBD1. The germline CDR1 and CDR2 sequences are SGHRS and YFSETQ. The trim removed 6 bases at V and 4 bases at J, leaving 9 bases unmatched. The CDR3 spans 15 residues. The CDR3, as DNA: TGCGCCAGCACACAGGGGCGGGTTGCCACCGGGGAGCTGTTTTTT. It codes for CASTQGRVATGELFF.

The sample holds a few counts of this clonotype. This chain joins TRBV6-5 and TRBJ2-2; the D is unclear. Germline CDR1 is MNHEY and CDR2 is SVGAGI. Trimming removed 2 bases at V and 3 bases at J, with 7 bases between. CDR3 length: 14 residues. CDR3 nucleotide sequence: TGTGCCAGCAGTTACGGAGACTACACCGGGGAGCTGTTTTTT. Its protein product is CASSYGDYTGELFF.

The rearrangement joins TRBV28 to TRBJ2-1; D might be TRBD1 or TRBD2, each matching 5 bases. With 11 bases removed from V and 12 bases from J, the gap between germline ends came to 29 bases. Germline lookup yields CDR1 MDHEN and CDR2 SYDVKM. There are 15 residues in the CDR3. The CDR3 DNA reads TGTGCCGGGAACACTGGGGCAGTGGGGACCCCCCCGCAGTTCTTC. Translation: CAGNTGAVGTPPQFF.

This clonotype was picked up many times. The chain recombines TRBV20-1 with TRBJ2-4, with 8 bases fitting TRBD2. The trim removed 6 bases at V and 3 bases at J, leaving 13 bases unmatched. This CDR3 has 16 amino acids. Germline V CDR1 and CDR2: DFQATT, SNEGSKA (reference sequence). In DNA, the CDR3 is TGCAGTGCCAGCCCCCCTCCGGGGGGGAGCAAAAACATTCAGTACTTC. This codes for CSASPPPGGSKNIQYF.

Remarks on this clonotype: A much larger clone differs by one base, so this may be a read error. The gene calls are TRBV4-2 and TRBJ2-7; TRBD2 aligns across 14 bases. With 3 bases clipped from V and 7 bases from J, the junction kept 11 bases outside the gene matches. The CDR3 contains 17 residues. Germline CDR1 reads LGHNA; CDR2 reads YNFKEQ. The CDR3 spells CASSQLGMTSGGGEQYF. The CDR3 DNA reads as TGTGCCAGCAGCCAGCTAGGGATGACTAGCGGGGGGGGGGAGCAGTACTTC.

This clonotype has a count of ten or more. CDR3 sequence (DNA): TGTGCCAGCAGTTTTCCCAGGGTAGGGTTTGTCGAAGGGGAGCAGTACTTC. It yields the protein CASSFPRVGFVEGEQYF. The V gene is TRBV28, the J gene TRBJ2-7; D possibly corresponds to TRBD1 (5 bases). This CDR3 is built from 17 residues. In germline, CDR1 is MDHEN, CDR2 SYDVKM. V was trimmed by 3 bases and J by 7 bases, leaving 25 bases between them.

The chain uses TRBV20-1 and TRBJ2-2; D uncertain. This CDR3 is built from 12 residues. Germline CDR1 and CDR2: DFQATT and SNEGSKA (reference sequence). Trimming shortened V by 6 bases and J by 4 bases, and 9 bases separated the two germline ends. CDR3 nucleotide sequence: TGCAGTGCCCCATCATTCACCGGGGAGCTGTTTTTT. Protein product: CSAPSFTGELFF.

This chain connects TRBV5-4 to TRBJ2-1; 7 positions match TRBD2. V gave up 4 bases and J gave up 1 base; unmatched junction bases: 8. The length of the CDR3 is 16 residues. Per the germline V gene, CDR1 is SGHNT and CDR2 is YYREEE (reference sequence). CDR3 coding DNA: TGTGCCAGCAGCCCGACGGGGGGAGGTTCCTACAATGAGCAGTTCTTC. It translates to CASSPTGGGSYNEQFF.

The chain combines TRBV19 with TRBJ2-7, with D possibly being TRBD2 (6 bases). The V gene lost 3 bases and the J gene lost 1 base, with 16 bases spanning the gap. The length of the CDR3 is 16 residues. CDR1 LNHDA and CDR2 SQIVND come from the germline V gene (reference sequence). Here the CDR3 reads CASSIVLAGKSYEQYF. The CDR3 DNA sequence: TGTGCCAGTAGTATCGTTCTGGCGGGAAAGTCCTACGAGCAGTACTTC.

This clonotype came up a few times. The chain employs TRBV12-3 or TRBV12-4 and TRBJ2-1, with D possibly matching TRBD2 (6 bases). The V gene lost 5 bases and the J gene lost 9 bases, with 8 bases spanning the gap. The CDR3 loop spans 11 amino acids. The CDR3 sequence is CASSREFEQFF. The CDR3 DNA reads as TGTGCCAGCAGTCGGGAGTTTGAGCAGTTCTTC.

In this sample, this clonotype turned up many times. The chain carries TRBV6-5 and TRBJ2-1, with D perhaps TRBD2 (6 bases). This CDR3 is built from 14 residues. Germline V gene sequence: CDR1 MNHEY, CDR2 SVGAGI. Deletions cut 8 bases from V and 4 bases from J, with 15 bases between. CDR3 coding DNA: TGTGCCAGCTCCAAAGCGCGGGGATACAATGAGCAGTTCTTC. Its protein product is CASSKARGYNEQFF.

The table lists this clonotype with many counts. The rearrangement joins TRBV5-1 to TRBJ1-1; 9 bases fit TRBD1. The germline V gene has CDR1 SGHRS and CDR2 YFSETQ. After removal of 3 bases from V and 7 bases from J, the junction contained 10 bases not matched to a gene. CDR3 length: 15 amino acids. CDR3 sequence reads: CASSSTHWTGVEAFF. As DNA, the CDR3 is TGCGCCAGCAGCTCGACGCATTGGACAGGGGTTGAAGCTTTCTTT.

In this sample, this clonotype turned up many times. This rearrangement joins TRBV5-1 to TRBJ2-2, with D maybe TRBD2 (6 bases). CDR1 and CDR2 (germline): SGHRS, YFSETQ. The V and J ends lost 4 bases and 1 base respectively, with 14 bases between them. The length of the CDR3 is 16 residues. The chain's CDR3 is CASSIGTARNTGELFF. The CDR3 bases are TGCGCCAGCAGCATTGGGACTGCTCGGAACACCGGGGAGCTGTTTTTT.

This clonotype was observed a handful of times. V usage is TRBV20-1 and J usage is TRBJ1-6, with TRBD1 matching over 7 bases. The CDR3 loop spans 16 amino acids. Germline V gene sequence: CDR1 DFQATT, CDR2 SNEGSKA (reference sequence). V lost 0 bases, J lost 5 bases, and 7 bases stayed unmatched. DNA for the CDR3: TGCAGTGCTAGAGAGCGACAGGGTTTGGATAATTCACCCCTCCACTTT. This sequence encodes CSARERQGLDNSPLHF.

At least ten counts were recorded for this clonotype. This rearrangement joins TRBV7-2 to TRBJ2-5, with 9 bases fitting TRBD2. V trimming: 5 bases; J trimming: 2 bases; junction bases outside the gene matches: 6. CDR3 length: 15 amino acids. Germline lookup yields CDR1 SGHTA and CDR2 FQGNSA. The CDR3 loop is CASSPSGTAQETQYF. The CDR3, as DNA: TGTGCCAGCAGCCCTAGCGGGACAGCTCAAGAGACCCAGTACTTC.

The chain joins TRBV29-1 to TRBJ2-7; the D gene could be TRBD1 or TRBD2 (6 bases each). V was trimmed by 4 bases and J by 2 bases, leaving 9 bases between them. This CDR3 is 12 amino acids long. Germline CDR1 reads SQVTM; CDR2 reads ANQGSEA. In DNA, the CDR3 is TGCAGCGTTGGGAGGGACACCTACGAGCAGTACTTC. Translated: CSVGRDTYEQYF.